A single sample gave rise to the 30 T cell receptor beta chains below, sequenced in a study of cytomegalovirus exposure and HLA in healthy donors. Assay used: immunoSEQ multiplex PCR; TCRdb lists only in-frame clones, some missing. The sample consists of over 100,000 clones, over 85% of them appearing once. Sequences were obtained from PBMCs. The receptor source for this set is a man aged 25 to 40 in good health and CMV-seronegative.

The J gene is TRBJ1-1, the V gene TRBV19, with a tentative D call TRBD1 (6 bases). CDR1 is LNHDA and CDR2 is SQIVND in the germline V gene (reference sequence). The ends were cut back, 7 bases at V and 0 bases at J, with 15 bases in the middle. The CDR3 sequence is 15 residues long. In DNA form, the CDR3 reads TGTGCCAGTAAAACGGGACATCATATGAACACTGAAGCTTTCTTT. Its protein is CASKTGHHMNTEAFF.

The chain recombines TRBV5-6 with TRBJ1-3; D gene unclear. The CDR3 runs 16 residues. Trimming removed 2 bases from V and 0 bases from J, with 12 bases in between. Germline V gene sequence: CDR1 SGHDT, CDR2 YYEEEE. The CDR3 DNA sequence: TGTGCCAGCAGCTTTGGAGGGTCAGGCTCTGGAAACACCATATATTTT. It is translated as CASSFGGSGSGNTIYF.

This clone was seen a single time. The chain recombines TRBV10-2 with TRBJ1-2; D is ambiguous. The V end was cut by 2 bases, the J end by 8 bases, with 18 bases between. The CDR3 totals 15 residues. Per germline, CDR1 WSHSY and CDR2 SAAADI. CDR3 coding DNA: TGCGCCAGCAGTGAGGGACTATCATGGGCAGAGGGCTACACCTTC. It yields the protein CASSEGLSWAEGYTF.

Here the CDR3 reads CASSVQGWDNEQFF. Here the CDR3 DNA reads TGTGCCAGCAGCGTACAGGGTTGGGACAATGAGCAGTTCTTC. V and J are TRBV9 and TRBJ2-1; TRBD1 is a possible D gene (5 bases). The CDR3 loop spans 14 amino acids. Trimming removed 1 base from V and 5 bases from J, with 10 bases in between. CDR1 SGDLS and CDR2 YYNGEE come from the germline V gene.

The chain links TRBV4-2 to TRBJ1-2; TRBD1 aligns across 7 bases. The CDR3 runs 13 residues. Germline V gene lookup returns CDR1 LGHNA and CDR2 YNFKEQ. V was pared by 4 bases and J by 8 bases, with 7 bases of the junction left unmatched. The CDR3 coding sequence is TGTGCCAGCAGCCTTCGACAGGGTCAAGGCTACACCTTC. It is translated as CASSLRQGQGYTF.

The gene calls are TRBV4-3 and TRBJ1-2, with a possible D match to TRBD1 (5 bases). Trimming cost V 0 bases and J 0 bases, with 8 bases left between them. The germline CDR1 and CDR2 sequences are LGHNA and YSLEER. The CDR3 consists of 15 residues. CDR3 protein: CASSQEAGPNYGYTF. DNA of the CDR3: TGCGCCAGCAGCCAAGAGGCAGGGCCTAACTATGGCTACACCTTC.

The genes are TRBV9 and TRBJ2-3; D unclear. The CDR3 runs 13 residues. The ends were cut back, 3 bases at V and 7 bases at J, with 12 bases in the middle. Germline CDR1 is SGDLS and CDR2 is YYNGEE. CDR3 sequence (DNA): TGTGCCAGCAGCGATTCTATAGCACATACGCAGTATTTT. Translating gives CASSDSIAHTQYF.

CDR3 in DNA: TGTGCCAGCAGTTTGTCAGGGTCAACTAATGAAAAACTGTTTTTT. It translates to CASSLSGSTNEKLFF. V usage is TRBV28 and J usage is TRBJ1-4; maybe TRBD1 (5 bases). The ends were cut back, 3 bases at V and 0 bases at J, with 8 bases in the middle. The CDR3 has 15 amino acids. Per germline, CDR1 MDHEN and CDR2 SYDVKM.

V gene TRBV5-1 combines with J gene TRBJ2-3, with 8 bases fitting TRBD2. The CDR3 contains 15 residues. Germline V CDR1 and CDR2: SGHRS, YFSETQ. V was pared by 0 bases and J by 3 bases, with 3 bases of the junction left unmatched. CDR3 DNA: TGCGCCAGCAGCTTGGTAGCGGGGCGAACAGATACGCAGTATTTT. It translates to CASSLVAGRTDTQYF.

The chain employs TRBV25-1 and TRBJ1-1; 7 bases match TRBD1. Looked up from germline, CDR1 is MGHDK and CDR2 is SYGVNS. The CDR3 has 13 residues. Trimming at V came to 4 bases and at J to 7 bases, leaving 6 bases not matched to a gene. The CDR3 nucleotides read TGTGCCAGCAGTGTTGAGGGGGCCCGTGAAGCTTTCTTT. Translated: CASSVEGAREAFF.

The chain's CDR3 is CASSQLERGAYNEQFF. The CDR3 region has the DNA TGTGCCAGCAGCCAACTAGAGCGGGGGGCTTACAATGAGCAGTTCTTC. The chain joins TRBV4-2 to TRBJ2-1; 9 bases are a match to TRBD2. After removal of 2 bases from V and 4 bases from J, the junction contained 6 bases not matched to a gene. The germline V gene encodes CDR1 LGHNA and CDR2 YNFKEQ. The CDR3 runs 16 residues.

Here the CDR3 reads CASSLPQGRNTEAFF. The DNA of the CDR3 is TGTGCCAGCAGCCTACCCCAGGGAAGGAACACTGAAGCTTTCTTT. The rearrangement uses TRBV5-6 and TRBJ1-1, with a possible D match to TRBD1 (5 bases). CDR1 SGHDT and CDR2 YYEEEE come from the germline V gene. V dropped 4 bases and J dropped 1 base, with 14 bases sitting between them. The CDR3 runs to 15 residues. Based on the CDR3 plus reference TRBV5-6 and TRBJ1-1, the full variable domain is DAGVTQSPTHLIKTRGQQVTLRCSPKSGHDTVSWYQQALGQGPQFIFQYYEEEERQRGNFPDRFSGHQFPNYSSELNVNALLLGDSALYLCASSLPQGRNTEAFFGQGTRLTVV.

This chain joins TRBV10-3 and TRBJ1-4, with D tentatively TRBD1 (5 bases). Germline CDR1 and CDR2: ENHRY and SYGVKD. The CDR3 spans 14 residues. The V gene lost 2 bases and the J gene lost 7 bases, with 11 bases spanning the gap. This CDR3 reads CAISEGGVGEKLFF. The DNA of the CDR3 is TGTGCCATCAGTGAGGGAGGGGTAGGTGAAAAACTGTTTTTT.

V and J are TRBV4-2 and TRBJ2-2; unclear D gene. There are 12 residues in the CDR3. Germline V lookup: CDR1 LGHNA, CDR2 YNFKEQ. The V end was cut by 1 base, the J end by 7 bases, with 4 bases between. The CDR3 sequence is CASSQVVGELFF. In DNA form, the CDR3 reads TGTGCCAGCAGCCAAGTCGTCGGGGAGCTGTTTTTT.

The chain joins TRBV29-1 to TRBJ1-2, with unresolved D. Germline V gives CDR1 SQVTM, CDR2 ANQGSEA. V shed 5 bases and J shed 10 bases, with 14 bases lying between them. The CDR3 is 11 residues long. In DNA form, the CDR3 reads TGCAGCGTTACACGGGTTGCGGACTACACCTTC. Its protein is CSVTRVADYTF.

The chain's CDR3 is CASRGGKEDEKLFF. The CDR3, as DNA: TGTGCCAGCAGGGGGGGGAAGGAGGACGAAAAACTGTTTTTT. The genes are TRBV2 and TRBJ1-4, with a weak D call TRBD1 (5 bases). The CDR3 totals 14 residues. Trimming pared 6 bases from V and 8 bases from J, leaving 16 bases between. In germline, CDR1 is SNHLY, CDR2 FYNNEI. The full variable domain, completed using reference TRBV2 and TRBJ1-4, is EPEVTQTPSHQVTQMGQEVILRCVPISNHLYFYWYRQILGQKVEFLVSFYNNEISEKSEIFDDQFSVERPDGSNFTLKIRSTKLEDSAMYFCASRGGKEDEKLFFGSGTQLSVL.

The CDR3 DNA reads as TGTGCCAGCAGTCTTCGTCTGTACCAAGAGACCCAGTACTTC. Residues: CASSLRLYQETQYF. The chain employs TRBV7-6 and TRBJ2-5, with D hard to call. The germline CDR1 and CDR2 sequences are SGHVS and FNYEAQ. CDR3 length equals 14 residues. The V gene lost 6 bases and the J gene lost 0 bases, with 11 bases spanning the gap.

This clone was seen a handful of times. The chain joins TRBV7-2 to TRBJ2-1, with D uncertain. Germline-derived CDR1 and CDR2 are SGHTA and FQGNSA. V was cut by 1 base and J by 5 bases, with 6 bases left in between. The CDR3 spans 13 residues. In nucleotides, the CDR3 is TGTGCCAGCAGCTTAGTGGGCCACAATGAGCAGTTCTTC. Its protein product is CASSLVGHNEQFF.

This clone was detected a few times. This chain uses TRBV19 with TRBJ2-7, with 8 bases that match TRBD1. Germline V gene data show CDR1 as LNHDA and CDR2 as SQIVND (reference sequence). The CDR3 contains 15 residues. Trimming at V came to 3 bases and at J to 4 bases, leaving 8 bases not matched to a gene. CDR3 DNA sequence: TGTGCCAGTAGTATTTTCGGACAGGGTGTTTACGAGCAGTACTTC. Its protein is CASSIFGQGVYEQYF.

CDR3 region: CASSLALAGLSYEQYF. For the CDR3, the DNA is TGTGCCAGCAGCTTAGCGCTGGCAGGGCTTTCCTACGAGCAGTACTTC. The chain is built from TRBV7-8 and TRBJ2-7, with D maybe TRBD1 (5 bases). The CDR3 contains 16 residues. CDR1 and CDR2 from the germline V gene are SGHVS and FQNEAQ. Trimming removed 0 bases at V and 1 base at J, with 13 bases between.

This clone was observed a single time. The chain has TRBV4-1 and TRBJ2-1; 7 bases match TRBD1. This CDR3 spans 16 amino acids. The junction had 6 bases not matched to a gene; V was cut back by 0 bases and J by 4 bases. Germline loops: CDR1 MGHRA, CDR2 YSYEKL. The CDR3: CASSQDPGTEYNEQFF. The CDR3 nucleotides are TGCGCCAGCAGCCAAGATCCCGGGACAGAGTACAATGAGCAGTTCTTC.

This sequence joins TRBV10-3 and TRBJ2-3; D is perhaps TRBD1 (6 bases). V was shortened by 7 bases and J by 5 bases, with 16 bases between the two germline ends. CDR1 is ENHRY, CDR2 SYGVKD, per germline. The CDR3 has 14 residues. The CDR3 sequence is CAINAGASGDTQYF. The CDR3 region has the DNA TGTGCCATCAATGCAGGGGCGAGTGGAGATACGCAGTATTTT.

This chain connects TRBV6-1 to TRBJ1-2; TRBD1 is a possible D gene (6 bases). The germline CDR1 and CDR2 sequences are MNHNS and SASEGT. CDR3 length: 17 amino acids. Trimming left V 0 bases short and J 5 bases short, with 19 bases between. CDR3 sequence: CASSEALGGGSGYGYTF. The CDR3 DNA reads as TGTGCCAGCAGTGAAGCGCTTGGGGGCGGGTCGGGGTATGGCTACACCTTC.

The chain employs TRBV7-9 and TRBJ2-2; 11 nucleotides line up with TRBD1. CDR1 SEHNR and CDR2 FQNEAQ come from the germline V gene (reference sequence). Trimming removed 2 bases from V and 4 bases from J; junction bases left unmatched: 6. CDR3 length: 17 amino acids. The DNA of the CDR3 is TGTGCCAGCAGCTTATCCGCCGGGACAGGGGGCACCGGGGAGCTGTTTTTT. Translating it yields CASSLSAGTGGTGELFF.

The V call is TRBV5-6, the J call TRBJ1-2; the match to TRBD1 covers 11 bases. The CDR3 loop spans 15 amino acids. Germline CDR1 and CDR2: SGHDT and YYEEEE. The V and J ends lost 1 base and 4 bases, in that order; junction bases with no gene match: 3. CDR3 sequence reads: CASSLRDRGVYGYTF. As DNA, the CDR3 is TGTGCCAGCAGCTTGAGGGACAGGGGGGTCTATGGCTACACCTTC. Full variable domain (missing parts from reference TRBV5-6 and TRBJ1-2): DAGVTQSPTHLIKTRGQQVTLRCSPKSGHDTVSWYQQALGQGPQFIFQYYEEEERQRGNFPDRFSGHQFPNYSSELNVNALLLGDSALYLCASSLRDRGVYGYTFGSGTRLTVV.

The chain carries TRBV28 and TRBJ1-3, with D uncertain. The germline V gene encodes CDR1 MDHEN and CDR2 SYDVKM. With 2 bases removed from V and 2 bases from J, the gap between germline ends came to 13 bases. The CDR3 is 16 residues long. The CDR3 DNA follows: TGTGCCAGCAGTTTACTGGCGTCCGGGGCTGGAAACACCATATATTTT. Translation gives CASSLLASGAGNTIYF.

The gene calls are TRBV10-2 and TRBJ1-3; 11 positions agree with TRBD1. This CDR3 has 16 residues. V gave up 6 bases and J gave up 5 bases; unmatched junction bases: 9. Germline assignment: CDR1 WSHSY and CDR2 SAAADI. CDR3 sequence reads: CASRDQRTGGRNTIYF. CDR3 nucleotides: TGCGCCAGCAGGGATCAAAGGACAGGGGGCAGAAACACCATATATTTT.

V is TRBV18 and J is TRBJ1-2, with 9 bases aligning to TRBD1. The CDR3 is made up of 14 amino acids. Losses at the gene ends were 1 base for V and 8 bases for J; bases not matched to a gene: 5. Germline CDR1 and CDR2: KGHSH and LQKENI. CDR3 residues: CASSPLDRGQGYTF. The CDR3 DNA follows: TGTGCCAGCTCACCACTGGACAGGGGCCAGGGCTACACCTTC.

The chain has TRBV6-5 and TRBJ1-4; 7 nucleotides agree with TRBD1. The V and J ends lost 3 bases and 8 bases, in that order; junction bases with no gene match: 9. Germline values: CDR1 MNHEY, CDR2 SVGAGI. The CDR3 extends over 15 amino acids. In DNA, the CDR3 is TGTGCCAGCAGTTATAAGGGGGCGTGGAGGGAAAAACTGTTTTTT. Amino acids: CASSYKGAWREKLFF.

This rearrangement joins TRBV27 to TRBJ2-7; D might be TRBD1 (6 bases). The CDR3 has 13 amino acids. Germline CDR1 is MNHEY and CDR2 is SMNVEV (reference sequence). V was shortened by 5 bases and J by 3 bases, with 11 bases between the two germline ends. The CDR3, as DNA: TGTGCCAGCAGTCCACAGGGTTACTACGAGCAGTACTTC. This translates into CASSPQGYYEQYF.